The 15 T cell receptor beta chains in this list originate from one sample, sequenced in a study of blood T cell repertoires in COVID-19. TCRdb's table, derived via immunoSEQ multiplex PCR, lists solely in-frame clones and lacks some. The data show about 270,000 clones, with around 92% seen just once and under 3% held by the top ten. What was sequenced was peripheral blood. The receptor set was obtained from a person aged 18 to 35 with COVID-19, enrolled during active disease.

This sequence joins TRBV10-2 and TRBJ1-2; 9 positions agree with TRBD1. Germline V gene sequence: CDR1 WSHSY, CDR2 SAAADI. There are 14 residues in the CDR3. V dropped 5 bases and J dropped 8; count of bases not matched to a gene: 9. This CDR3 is CASSTGGLASGYTF. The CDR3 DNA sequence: TGCGCCAGCAGTACAGGGGGCTTAGCTTCCGGCTACACCTTC.

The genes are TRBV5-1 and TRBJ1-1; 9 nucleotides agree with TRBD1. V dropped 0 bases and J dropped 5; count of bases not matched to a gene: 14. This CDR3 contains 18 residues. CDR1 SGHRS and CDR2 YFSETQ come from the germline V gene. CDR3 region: CASSLAGVDRGGGTEAFF. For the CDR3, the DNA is TGCGCCAGCAGCTTGGCCGGGGTGGACAGGGGAGGTGGGACTGAAGCTTTCTTT. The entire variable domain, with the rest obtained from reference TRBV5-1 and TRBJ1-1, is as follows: KAGVTQTPRYLIKTRGQQVTLSCSPISGHRSVSWYQQTPGQGLQFLFEYFSETQRNKGNFPGRFSGRQFSNSRSEMNVSTLELGDSALYLCASSLAGVDRGGGTEAFFGQGTRLTVV.

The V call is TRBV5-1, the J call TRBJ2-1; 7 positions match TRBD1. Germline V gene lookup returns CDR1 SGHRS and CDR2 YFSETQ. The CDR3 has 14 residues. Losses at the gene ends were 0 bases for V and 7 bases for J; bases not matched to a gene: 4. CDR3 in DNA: TGCGCCAGCAGCTTGGCCGGGACAGCTAATGAGCAGTTCTTC. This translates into CASSLAGTANEQFF.

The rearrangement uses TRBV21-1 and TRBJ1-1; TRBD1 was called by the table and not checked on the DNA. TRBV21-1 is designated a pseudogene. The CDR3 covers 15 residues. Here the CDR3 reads CASSKDPHTNTEAFF. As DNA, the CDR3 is TGTGCCAGCAGCAAAGATCCACATACGAACACTGAAGCTTTCTTT.

The CDR3 DNA is TGTGCCAGCAGAACAGGGAACTCTGGAAACACCATATATTTT. Translated: CASRTGNSGNTIYF. The chain uses TRBV6-5 and TRBJ1-3, with a weak D call TRBD1 (6 bases). This CDR3 has 14 amino acids. The ends were cut back, 6 bases at V and 0 bases at J, with 9 bases in the middle. Germline V gene lookup returns CDR1 MNHEY and CDR2 SVGAGI.

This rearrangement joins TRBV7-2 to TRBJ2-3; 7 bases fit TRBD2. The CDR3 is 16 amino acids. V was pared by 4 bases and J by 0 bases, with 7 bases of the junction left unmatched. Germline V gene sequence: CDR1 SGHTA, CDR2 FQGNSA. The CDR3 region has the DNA TGTGCCAGCAGCTACCGACTAGCTTGGAGCACAGATACGCAGTATTTT. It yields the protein CASSYRLAWSTDTQYF. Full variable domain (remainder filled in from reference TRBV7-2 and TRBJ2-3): GAGVSQSPSNKVTEKGKDVELRCDPISGHTALYWYRQSLGQGLEFLIYFQGNSAPDKSGLPSDRFSAERTGGSVSTLTIQRTQQEDSAVYLCASSYRLAWSTDTQYFGPGTRLTVL.

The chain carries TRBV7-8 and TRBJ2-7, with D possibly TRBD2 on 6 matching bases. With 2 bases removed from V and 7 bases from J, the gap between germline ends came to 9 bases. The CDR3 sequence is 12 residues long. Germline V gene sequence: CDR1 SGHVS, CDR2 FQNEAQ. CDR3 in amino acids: CASSLHRGEQYF. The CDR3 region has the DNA TGTGCCAGCAGCTTACACCGGGGGGAGCAGTACTTC.

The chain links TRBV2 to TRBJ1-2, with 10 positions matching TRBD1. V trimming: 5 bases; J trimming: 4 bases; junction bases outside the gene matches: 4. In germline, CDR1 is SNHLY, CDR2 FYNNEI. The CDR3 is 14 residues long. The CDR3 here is CASSRDRGSYGYTF. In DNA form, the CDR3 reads TGTGCCAGCAGTCGGGACAGGGGCAGCTATGGCTACACCTTC.

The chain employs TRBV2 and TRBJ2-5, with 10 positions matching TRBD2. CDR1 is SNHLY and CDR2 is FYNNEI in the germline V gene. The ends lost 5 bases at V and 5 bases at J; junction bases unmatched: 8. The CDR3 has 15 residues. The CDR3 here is CASSITSGIAETQYF. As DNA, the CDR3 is TGTGCCAGCAGTATTACTAGCGGGATAGCTGAGACCCAGTACTTC.

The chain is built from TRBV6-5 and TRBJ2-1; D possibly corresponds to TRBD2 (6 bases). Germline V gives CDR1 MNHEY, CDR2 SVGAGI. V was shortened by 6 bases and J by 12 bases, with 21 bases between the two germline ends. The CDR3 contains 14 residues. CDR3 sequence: CASSGTGNSNRQFF. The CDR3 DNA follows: TGTGCCAGCAGCGGGACTGGCAACTCGAATCGGCAGTTCTTC.

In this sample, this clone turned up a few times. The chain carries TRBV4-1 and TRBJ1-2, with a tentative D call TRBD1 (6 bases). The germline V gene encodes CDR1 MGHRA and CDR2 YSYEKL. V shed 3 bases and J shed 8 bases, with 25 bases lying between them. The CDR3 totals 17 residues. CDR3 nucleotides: TGCGCCAGCAGCCATGGAGCTGTGGGGGCTTGGGGGAGAGGCTACACCTTC. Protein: CASSHGAVGAWGRGYTF.

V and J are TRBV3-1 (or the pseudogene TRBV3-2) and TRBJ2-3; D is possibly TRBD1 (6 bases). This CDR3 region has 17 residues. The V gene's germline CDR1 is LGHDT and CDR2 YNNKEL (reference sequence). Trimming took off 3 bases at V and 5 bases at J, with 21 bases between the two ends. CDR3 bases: TGTGCCAGCAGCCAGCTAACAGGGAAGTCTTCAGTAGATACGCAGTATTTT. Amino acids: CASSQLTGKSSVDTQYF.

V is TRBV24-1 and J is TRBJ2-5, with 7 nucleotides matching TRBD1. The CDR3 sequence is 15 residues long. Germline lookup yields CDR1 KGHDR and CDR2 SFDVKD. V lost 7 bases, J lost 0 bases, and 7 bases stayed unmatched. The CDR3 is CATSTPGQYQETQYF. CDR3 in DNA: TGTGCCACCAGCACCCCGGGACAGTACCAAGAGACCCAGTACTTC.

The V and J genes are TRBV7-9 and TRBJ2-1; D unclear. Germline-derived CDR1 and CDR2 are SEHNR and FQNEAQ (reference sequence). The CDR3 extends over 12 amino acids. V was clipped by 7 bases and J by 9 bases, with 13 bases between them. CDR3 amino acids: CASNPSGGEQFF. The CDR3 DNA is TGTGCCAGCAACCCCTCGGGTGGTGAGCAGTTCTTC.

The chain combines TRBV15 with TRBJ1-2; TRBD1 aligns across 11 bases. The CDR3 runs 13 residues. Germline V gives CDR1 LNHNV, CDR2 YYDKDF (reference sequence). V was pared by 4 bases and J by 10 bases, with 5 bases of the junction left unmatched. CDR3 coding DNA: TGTGCCACCAGCACCCGGGACAGGGGGTCCTACACCTTC. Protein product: CATSTRDRGSYTF.